These T cell receptor beta chains were read from a single sample in a study of blood T cell repertoires in COVID-19. TCRdb's copy holds only in-frame clones and misses some; the assay was immunoSEQ multiplex PCR. This sample carries over 20,000 clones, 75% to 95% of them seen once, and the ten largest clones take less than 9%. Specimen: peripheral blood. Receptors were obtained from a man between 65 and 85 years old with active COVID-19. Each CDR3 is given with its conserved first and last residue. D genes are given only for firm matches. Clone size is stated in some rows and not others, as once, few, many or a class when expanded.

J gene,CDR3 length,clone size,D gene,V gene,CDR3 protein,CDR3 DNA
TRBJ1-1,14,.,.,TRBV28,CASSLGAGMAEAFF,TGTGCCAGCAGTTTAGGTGCAGGGATGGCTGAAGCTTTCTTT
TRBJ1-1,14,.,.,TRBV7-2,CASSLASGNTEAFF,TGTGCCAGCAGCTTAGCTTCGGGTAACACTGAAGCTTTCTTT
TRBJ2-4,17,.,.,TRBV4-3,CASSQELPGVGKNIQYF,TGCGCCAGCAGCCAAGAACTGCCAGGGGTCGGCAAAAACATTCAGTACTTC
TRBJ1-5,16,.,.,TRBV5-1,CASSLGLQGYNQPQHF,TGCGCCAGCAGCTTGGGCCTACAGGGATATAATCAGCCCCAGCATTTT
TRBJ2-7,13,.,.,TRBV5-5,CASSFAPEYEQYF,TGTGCCAGCAGCTTTGCCCCGGAGTACGAGCAGTACTTC
TRBJ2-7,13,once,TRBD1,TRBV27,CASSFTQGHEQYF,TGTGCCAGCAGTTTTACACAGGGGCACGAGCAGTACTTC
TRBJ2-3,14,.,.,TRBV6-2/TRBV6-3,CASSYYGSTDTQYF,TGTGCCAGCAGTTACTATGGCAGCACAGATACGCAGTATTTT
TRBJ2-7,14,.,TRBD2,TRBV7-9,CASSSQGEGHEQYF,TGTGCCAGCAGCTCACAAGGGGAGGGCCACGAGCAGTACTTC
TRBJ2-7,13,.,.,TRBV6-5,CASSLTVLWEQYF,TGTGCCAGCAGTTTGACAGTCCTTTGGGAGCAGTACTTC
TRBJ2-2,12,.,.,TRBV28,CASSLIEGELFF,TGTGCCAGCAGTCTCATAGAAGGGGAGCTGTTTTTT
TRBJ2-5,15,.,TRBD1,TRBV18,CASSLGQGGVETQYF,TGTGCCAGCTCACTTGGACAGGGTGGTGTTGAGACCCAGTACTTC
TRBJ2-7,15,once,.,TRBV3-1/TRBV3-2,CASSHSAGLFHEQYF,TGTGCCAGCAGCCACTCCGCCGGTTTGTTCCACGAGCAGTACTTC
TRBJ2-3,14,.,TRBD2,TRBV5-1,CASSSTSGLDTQYF,TGCGCCAGCAGCTCAACTAGCGGGTTAGATACGCAGTATTTT
TRBJ1-5,15,few,.,TRBV5-1,CASSLIPGINQPQHF,TGCGCCAGCAGCTTGATCCCAGGGATCAATCAGCCCCAGCATTTT
TRBJ1-1,13,.,.,TRBV6-5,CASSPQGDTEAFF,TGTGCCAGCAGTCCCCAGGGCGACACTGAAGCTTTCTTT
TRBJ2-5,16,.,TRBD2,TRBV10-3,CAISESIAGFSGTQYF,TGTGCCATCAGTGAGTCGATAGCGGGGTTCTCGGGAACCCAGTACTTC
TRBJ1-1,15,.,TRBD1,TRBV27,CASSLDRGPWSEAFF,TGTGCCAGCAGTCTCGACAGGGGACCTTGGTCTGAAGCTTTCTTT
TRBJ1-2,12,.,TRBD1,TRBV5-1,CASSRTGDGYTF,TGCGCCAGCAGCAGGACAGGGGATGGCTACACCTTC
TRBJ2-7,15,.,.,TRBV19,CASSTTQGYAYEQYF,TGTGCCAGTAGTACCACTCAGGGATATGCCTACGAGCAGTACTTC
TRBJ2-7,15,.,.,TRBV7-6,CASSLVPGVGSEQYF,TGTGCCAGCAGCTTAGTCCCCGGGGTAGGGTCCGAGCAGTACTTC
TRBJ2-1,11,.,TRBD2,TRBV2,CASSVAGVRFF,TGTGCCAGCAGTGTAGCGGGAGTAAGGTTCTTC
TRBJ2-2,15,few,TRBD2,TRBV19,CASSTGTSATGELFF,TGTGCCAGTAGTACAGGGACTAGCGCTACCGGGGAGCTGTTTTTT
TRBJ2-2,18,.,TRBD1,TRBV5-1,CASSRPRDRVGDAGELFF,TGCGCCAGCAGCCGACCGAGGGACAGGGTAGGGGACGCCGGGGAGCTGTTTTTT
TRBJ2-5,16,few,TRBD1,TRBV28,CASSLLGTGLTETQYF,TGTGCCAGCAGTTTACTCGGGACAGGGTTAACAGAGACCCAGTACTTC
TRBJ2-2,14,.,TRBD1,TRBV5-1,CASSPDRATGELFF,TGCGCCAGCAGCCCTGACAGGGCCACCGGGGAGCTGTTTTTT
TRBJ1-5,13,.,.,TRBV20-1,CSASMGANQPQHF,TGCAGTGCTAGTATGGGGGCAAATCAGCCCCAGCATTTT
TRBJ2-1,14,.,TRBD2,TRBV4-1,CASSRGLVDGEQFF,TGCGCCAGCAGCCGGGGACTAGTGGACGGGGAGCAGTTCTTC
TRBJ1-1,15,.,TRBD1,TRBV6-2/TRBV6-3,CASSYPTGGRTEAFF,TGTGCCAGCAGTTATCCGACAGGGGGAAGGACTGAAGCTTTCTTT
TRBJ2-7,13,.,TRBD1,TRBV30,CAWSRDRSYEQYF,TGTGCCTGGAGTCGGGACAGGTCCTACGAGCAGTACTTC
TRBJ1-1,14,.,.,TRBV9,CASSVGTFNTEAFF,TGTGCCAGCAGCGTAGGGACATTTAACACTGAAGCTTTCTTT
TRBJ1-4,15,.,TRBD1,TRBV10-3,CAISDPDRAREKLFF,TGTGCCATCAGTGACCCCGACAGGGCGAGGGAAAAACTGTTTTTT
TRBJ2-5,13,.,.,TRBV7-9,CASSLHRQETQYF,TGTGCCAGCAGCTTACACAGACAAGAGACCCAGTACTTC
TRBJ2-7,16,.,TRBD2,TRBV4-2,CASSQDRTSEAYEQYF,TGTGCCAGCAGCCAAGATCGGACTAGCGAGGCCTACGAGCAGTACTTC
TRBJ2-7,15,.,TRBD1,TRBV6-5,CASHFYRDRGSEQYF,TGTGCCAGTCACTTTTACCGGGACAGGGGTTCCGAGCAGTACTTC
TRBJ2-3,14,.,.,TRBV4-2,CASSPSGSTDTQYF,TGTGCCAGCAGCCCCTCCGGTAGCACAGATACGCAGTATTTT
TRBJ1-1,14,.,.,TRBV7-8,CASSLGETNTEAFF,TGTGCCAGCAGCCTGGGAGAGACCAACACTGAAGCTTTCTTT